The source of this T cell receptor (beta chain) is a study of T cells in Graves' hyperthyroidism and ophthalmopathy. Trimming left V 1 base short and J 3 bases short, with 15 bases between. Germline V gene data show CDR1 as LGHDT and CDR2 as YNNKEL (reference sequence). The CDR3 is made up of 16 amino acids. In this sample, this clonotype turned up many times. Patients with uncontrolled infections, other autoimmune diseases, pregnancy or lactation were excluded. What was amplified from RNA transcripts were TCR beta CDR3 regions. In the first-round RT-PCR of the TCR CDR3, the HTBI primer set was used. TCRdb re-called the multiplex PCR reads with MiXCR, one entry per CDR3 protein. The sample has 650,000 to 850,000 distinct CDR3 sequences; 18% are singletons.

The TCR comes from a woman aged 45-65 years with Graves' hyperthyroidism that later progressed to Graves' ophthalmopathy. The V gene is TRBV3-1, the J gene TRBJ1-2; D gene unclear. The sequenced sample consisted of blood. Written as DNA, the CDR3 is TGTGCCAGCAGCCAAGGGGCGGTCCAGATGTACTATGGCTACACCTTC. Translation: CASSQGAVQMYYGYTF.